This paragraph reports one TCR beta chain. In this sample, this clone turned up once. The antigen this receptor binds is unknown. The record has no base qualities; no much larger clone is one base away. Patients with a history of autoimmune disease or receiving systemic immunosuppression were excluded from the trial. In every dose cohort, peripheral blood was drawn for TCR sequencing at baseline, cycle 4 day 1, and cycle 7 day 1. The samples were taken from a phase I, first-in-human, multicenter, open-label dose-escalation trial of ivuxolimab. Adults with locally advanced or metastatic melanoma, renal cell carcinoma, hepatocellular carcinoma or head and neck squamous cell carcinoma were enrolled in the trial. Before TCR sequencing, CD4+ and CD8+ T cells were separately sorted from peripheral blood. This sample is drawn from a study of OX40 agonist ivuxolimab in advanced cancers. At the level of the whole study: Ivuxolimab, which targeted the costimulatory receptor OX40 (CD134), was an agonistic, fully human IgG2 monoclonal antibody. Intravenous ivuxolimab was administered to patients every 2 weeks at six dose levels: 0.01, 0.1, 0.3, 1.5, 3 and 10 mg/kg. Among the roughly 50 dose-escalation patients, roughly 20 had hepatocellular carcinoma, 15 or so melanoma, 9 renal cell carcinoma and 9 head and neck cancer. In the dose-escalation cohort, 82.7% of patients were male, and the mean age was around 60 years, with a range of roughly 20 to 79. Prior anti-PD-1, anti-PD-L1 or anti-CTLA-4 therapy was permitted, and checkpoint inhibitors had been received by less than 45% of dose-escalation patients. Three dose-escalation patients achieved partial responses, one with hepatocellular carcinoma and two with cutaneous melanoma. Peripheral TCRbeta sequencing aimed to test whether ivuxolimab altered TCR sequence diversity and caused clonal T-cell expansion. The paper covers the monotherapy dose-escalation part of the phase I ivuxolimab trial, which included N of about 56 patients. Broad study findings and their caveats: After ivuxolimab, expanded clones were on average more numerous among CD8+ T cells than among CD4+ T cells. At doses of 0.1 to 3.0 mg/kg, clonal expansion of both CD4+ and CD8+ T cells in blood was seen between baseline and week 6. Low levels of normalized T-cell clonal expansion were also seen in some patients who did not respond. In the 0.1-3.0 mg/kg groups, partial responders were among the patients with the lowest normalized peripheral clonal expansion, particularly in CD8+ T cells. Antigen specificity was not determined for the clonally expanded peripheral T cells.

For sequencing of the TCRbeta CDR3 region, genomic DNA was extracted from the sorted cells. The immunoSEQ Assay was used for sequencing of TCRbeta CDR3 regions. Sourced from immuneACCESS, this table was stored by TCRdb with only in-frame sequences that have V and J called. A share of the clones is absent; for the studies checked, an unresolved V gene accounts for under half, and the remainder has no known explanation. In all, the sample holds tens of thousands of clones, and 70% to 90% of those were seen once. The ten largest account for roughly 2.4% of the sample. The CDR1 and CDR2 encoded by the germline V gene (reference sequence) are LNHDA and SQIVND. From its cysteine to its phenylalanine, the CDR3 spans 16 amino acids. Here the CDR3 DNA is all that survives: 48 bases in frame from base 1. V is shortened by 7 bases, J by 6 bases, and the region joining them spans 24 bases.

The rearranged chain carries TRBV19 and TRBJ1-2; TRBD1 is possibly the D segment (5 matching bases). This sequence originates from an adult with an advanced solid tumor such as melanoma, head and neck, liver or kidney cancer. This specimen was CD4+ or CD8+ T cells sorted from blood, taken in a trial of the OX40 agonist ivuxolimab. The DNA is as follows: TGTGCCAGTACCCCGGTCTCGGGTTCAGGGATCCATGGCTACACCTTC. Its product reads: CASTPVSGSGIHGYTF.